This T cell receptor beta chain was sequenced during a study of T cells in Graves' hyperthyroidism and ophthalmopathy. This clonotype was detected a few times. TCR beta CDR3 regions were amplified from RNA. TCR CDR3 underwent first-round RT-PCR with the HTBI primer set. Using its own MiXCR run on the multiplex PCR reads, TCRdb lists one record per CDR3 protein. This sample has more than 550,000 distinct CDR3 sequences, with around 19% found just once. Specimen: blood. The origin of this receptor is a woman in her fifties or sixties with Graves' hyperthyroidism that later progressed to Graves' ophthalmopathy.

The CDR3 nucleotides are TGTGCCAGCAGCGCTCTCGCCGGGGCGGGGGGTGAGCAGTTCTTC. Protein: CASSALAGAGGEQFF. The genes are TRBV14 and TRBJ2-1, with 8 nucleotides matching TRBD2. The germline V gene has CDR1 SGHDN and CDR2 FVKESK. J gave up 9 bases and V 5 bases, and 12 bases lay outside the gene matches. CDR3 length: 15 residues.